Included here is one T cell receptor (beta chain) sequence, with context. Sample treatment: roughly 20 received Ad26.COV2.S at low or high dose, single or two shots; five or six received placebo; per-sample allocation not given. Sampling occurred on day 63 after the first vaccine or placebo injection. The data are from a study of Ad26.COV2.S vaccination and SARS-CoV-2 variants. Profiled with immunoSEQ multiplex PCR; TCRdb holds only in-frame clones, not every one. The repertoire consists of 380,000 or so clones, with 75% to 90% occurring once and the leading ten covering around 5.3%. The CDR3 runs to 12 residues. Germline V gene sequence: CDR1 LNHDA, CDR2 SQIVND (reference sequence). Trimming pared 4 bases from V and 4 bases from J, leaving 7 bases between.

Source: peripheral blood, taken in a trial of Ad26.COV2.S vaccine versus placebo. This sequence joins TRBV19 and TRBJ1-2; D remains unclear. This receptor was obtained from a person between 18 and 65 years old who received the Ad26.COV2.S COVID-19 vaccine or a placebo. The CDR3 coding sequence is TGTGCCAGTAGTAACGGGGTCTATGGCTACACCTTC. As protein: CASSNGVYGYTF.